This TCR beta chain was identified during a study of blood T cell repertoires in COVID-19. The repertoire was sequenced with immunoSEQ multiplex PCR; TCRdb's copy has only in-frame clones and lacks some. The profile shows around 200,000 clones, 85% of them singletons. The CDR3 has 18 residues. V lost 3 bases, J lost 7 bases, and 27 bases lay in between. Germline V gene lookup returns CDR1 MNHEY and CDR2 SMNVEV (reference sequence). The TCR was taken from a person aged 70 to 80 with COVID-19, enrolled during active disease. The sequencing sample was made of peripheral blood. The chain carries TRBV27 and TRBJ1-2, with a weak D call TRBD1 (6 bases). The CDR3 DNA sequence: TGTGCCAGCAGTTTGGGTTCGTCGTCCGGACAGCCAAGGGGTGGCTACACCTTC. This translates into CASSLGSSSGQPRGGYTF.